This TCR beta chain was recovered during a study of chemoradiotherapy in HPV16-positive cancers. Overall study findings and caveats: The functional HPV-specific definition rests on just a couple of HPV16-positive patients.

Comments on this clone: Its specificity is not known.

TCRdb's copy holds only in-frame clones and misses some; the assay was immunoSEQ multiplex PCR. The sample consists of about 3,000 clones, approximately 76% of them appearing once. Sampling was carried out from a patient who underwent chemoradiotherapy. The receptor was isolated from a human donor with HPV-associated anogenital cancer.

The CDR3 protein is CASSLGPQGQPQHF. DNA for the CDR3: TGCGCCAGCAGCTTGGGGCCACAGGGTCAGCCCCAGCATTTT. The chain couples TRBV5-1 to TRBJ1-5, with TRBD1 as a possible D gene (6 bases). The germline CDR1 and CDR2 sequences are SGHRS and YFSETQ. The V gene lost 0 bases and the J gene lost 6 bases, with 10 bases spanning the gap. The CDR3 totals 14 residues.